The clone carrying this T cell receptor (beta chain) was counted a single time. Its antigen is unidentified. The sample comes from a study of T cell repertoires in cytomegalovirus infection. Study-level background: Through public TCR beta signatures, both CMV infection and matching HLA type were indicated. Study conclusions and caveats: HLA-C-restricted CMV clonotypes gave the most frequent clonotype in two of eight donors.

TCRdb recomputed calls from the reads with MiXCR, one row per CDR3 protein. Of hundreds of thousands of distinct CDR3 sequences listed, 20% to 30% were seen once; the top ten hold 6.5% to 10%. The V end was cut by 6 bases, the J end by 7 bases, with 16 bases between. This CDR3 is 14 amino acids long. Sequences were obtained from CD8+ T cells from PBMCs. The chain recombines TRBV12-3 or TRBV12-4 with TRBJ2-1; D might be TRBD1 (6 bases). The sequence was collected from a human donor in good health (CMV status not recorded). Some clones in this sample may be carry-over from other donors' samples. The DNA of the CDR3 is TGTGCCAGCAGCGGTACACAGGGCAGAAATGAGCAGTTCTTC. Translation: CASSGTQGRNEQFF.